This is a list of T cell receptor beta chains from one sample in a study of breast tumors, draining lymph nodes, adjacent tissues. TCRdb reanalysed the multiplex PCR reads using MiXCR and keeps one entry per CDR3 protein. In the table there are some 140,000 distinct CDR3 sequences, about a fifth of which are singletons. The sample comprised axillary lymph node tissue. These receptors were obtained from a female donor with breast cancer. Some clones in this sample may be carry-over from other donors' samples. The CDR3 runs from the conserved cysteine through the conserved F or W. The D gene is left open where the match is weak. Not every row has a clone size; where given, it reads once, few, many or a size class.

v_call	cdr3_length	clone_size	j_call	d_call	cdr3_aa	cdr3_nt
TRBV3-2	17	many	TRBJ2-7	NA	CASSQEGVGLCSYEQYF	TGTGCCAGCAGCCAAGAGGGGGTAGGTCTTTGCTCCTACGAGCAGTACTTC
TRBV7-9	15	many	TRBJ2-1	NA	CASSAPQGLGGEQFF	TGTGCCAGCAGCGCCCCCCAGGGCTTGGGGGGTGAGCAGTTCTTC
TRBV11-3	17	few	TRBJ2-1	NA	CASSFLPGTNSYNEQFF	TGTGCCAGCAGCTTCCTACCCGGGACCAACTCCTACAATGAGCAGTTCTTC
TRBV15	18	many	TRBJ2-6	NA	CATSRDRGLRTGANVLTF	TGTGCCACCAGCAGAGATCGGGGTCTAAGGACTGGGGCCAACGTCCTGACTTTC
TRBV10-3	14	NA	TRBJ2-5	TRBD2	CAISETSGGETQYF	TGTGCCATCAGTGAGACTAGCGGAGGAGAGACCCAGTACTTC
TRBV5-4	15	many	TRBJ2-6	TRBD1	CASSTGGLGANVLTF	TGTGCCAGCAGTACAGGGGGCCTCGGGGCCAACGTCCTGACTTTC
TRBV4-2	14	many	TRBJ1-2	NA	CASSPGGRSLGYTF	TGTGCCAGCAGCCCCGGGGGACGGAGCCTAGGCTACACCTTC
TRBV5-6	13	many	TRBJ2-7	NA	CASSLGARDEQYF	TGTGCCAGCAGCTTGGGGGCCCGGGACGAGCAGTACTTC
TRBV19	15	NA	TRBJ2-6	NA	CASSIAGAGANVLTF	TGTGCCAGTAGTATAGCAGGTGCTGGGGCCAACGTCCTGACTTTC
TRBV6-1	12	many	TRBJ2-5	TRBD2	CASSPGGGNQYF	TGTGCCAGCAGCCCGGGGGGGGGTAACCAGTACTTC
TRBV6-2/TRBV6-3	14	many	TRBJ2-1	NA	CASSPIGTDNEQFF	TGTGCCAGCAGCCCGATCGGGACCGACAATGAGCAGTTCTTC
TRBV6-6	14	NA	TRBJ1-1	TRBD1	CASSYEGAGTEAFF	TGTGCCAGCAGTTATGAGGGGGCGGGCACTGAAGCTTTCTTT
TRBV6-5	17	many	TRBJ2-6	NA	CASSSGVGPSGANVLTF	TGTGCCAGCAGTTCGGGGGTGGGGCCTTCCGGGGCCAACGTCCTGACTTTC
TRBV7-9	13	many	TRBJ2-2	NA	CASSLGDTGELFF	TGTGCCAGCAGCTTAGGGGACACCGGGGAGCTGTTTTTT
TRBV18	12	few	TRBJ2-1	NA	CASSEGKGEQFF	TGTGCCAGCTCAGAGGGGAAAGGTGAGCAGTTCTTC
TRBV7-3	13	many	TRBJ2-1	NA	CASSLIGNNEQFF	TGTGCCAGCAGTCTTATAGGCAACAATGAGCAGTTCTTC
TRBV19	17	many	TRBJ1-4	TRBD1	CASSPIHSGPGQEKLFF	TGTGCCAGTAGTCCCATACACTCCGGACCGGGACAGGAAAAACTGTTTTTT
TRBV9	14	many	TRBJ1-3	NA	CASSPTGTGNTIYF	TGTGCCAGCAGCCCGACGGGGACAGGAAACACCATATATTTT
TRBV30	17	NA	TRBJ2-5	NA	CAWRGLKALPSQETQYF	TGTGCCTGGAGAGGACTAAAGGCTTTACCTAGCCAGGAGACCCAGTACTTC
TRBV12-3/TRBV12-4	14	NA	TRBJ2-4	NA	CASTRTVAKNIQYF	TGTGCCAGCACCAGGACTGTGGCCAAAAACATTCAGTACTTC
TRBV20-1	14	many	TRBJ1-2	NA	CSARDGGLGYGYTF	TGCAGTGCTAGAGACGGGGGGCTTGGTTATGGCTACACCTTC
TRBV12-3/TRBV12-4	14	many	TRBJ1-3	NA	CASSRDLSGNTIYF	TGTGCCAGCAGTCGGGACCTCTCTGGAAACACCATATATTTT
TRBV10-3	14	many	TRBJ1-3	NA	CAISEGLSGNTIYF	TGTGCCATCAGTGAAGGCCTTTCTGGAAACACCATATATTTT
TRBV27	13	many	TRBJ2-7	TRBD2	CASSFSGGNEQYF	TGTGCCAGCAGTTTTTCGGGAGGGAACGAGCAGTACTTC
TRBV5-1	16	many	TRBJ2-1	TRBD2	CASSATGTSAYNEQFF	TGCGCCAGCAGCGCTACCGGGACTAGCGCCTACAATGAGCAGTTCTTC
TRBV28	16	many	TRBJ2-5	NA	CASSPTRNDRGETQYF	TGTGCCAGCAGTCCCACACGTAACGACAGAGGAGAGACCCAGTACTTC
TRBV5-1	15	many	TRBJ1-2	TRBD1	CASSSMTGASYGYTF	TGCGCCAGCAGCTCCATGACAGGGGCTTCCTATGGCTACACCTTC
TRBV20-1	14	many	TRBJ2-2	NA	CSATHRANTGELFF	TGCAGTGCAACGCACAGGGCGAACACCGGGGAGCTGTTTTTT
TRBV20-1	15	many	TRBJ1-2	NA	CSARDVNAINYGYTF	TGCAGTGCTAGAGATGTAAATGCCATCAACTATGGCTACACCTTC
TRBV6-2/TRBV6-3	16	many	TRBJ2-1	TRBD2	CASSYDGTSDYNEQFF	TGTGCCAGCAGTTACGACGGGACTAGCGACTACAATGAGCAGTTCTTC
TRBV6-1	18	many	TRBJ2-3	NA	CASSALNPGPTSTDTQYF	TGTGCCAGCAGTGCCCTTAATCCGGGACCCACTAGCACAGATACGCAGTATTTT
TRBV7-2	14	many	TRBJ2-7	NA	CASSLDYRSYEQYF	TGTGCCAGCAGCTTGGACTACCGATCCTACGAGCAGTACTTC
TRBV12-3/TRBV12-4	14	few	TRBJ2-1	NA	CASSPGTGFGEQFF	TGTGCCAGCAGCCCCGGGACGGGTTTCGGTGAGCAGTTCTTC
TRBV3-1	14	many	TRBJ2-5	NA	CASSHGPLGETQYF	TGTGCCAGCAGCCACGGACCCCTGGGGGAGACCCAGTACTTC
TRBV6-6	13	many	TRBJ2-1	NA	CASGGPAYNEQFF	TGTGCCAGCGGAGGGCCGGCCTACAATGAGCAGTTCTTC
TRBV7-2	11	many	TRBJ2-1	NA	CASSKRNEQFF	TGTGCCAGCAGCAAGCGCAATGAGCAGTTCTTC
TRBV27	15	many	TRBJ1-2	TRBD1	CASRSGTGGVYGYTF	TGTGCCAGCAGGTCCGGGACAGGGGGCGTCTATGGCTACACCTTC
TRBV7-8	14	many	TRBJ2-5	NA	CASSLFPGRETQYF	TGTGCCAGCAGCTTATTTCCAGGAAGGGAGACCCAGTACTTC
TRBV6-5	14	NA	TRBJ2-1	TRBD1	CASKSPDRGREQFF	TGTGCCAGCAAAAGTCCGGACAGGGGTCGCGAGCAGTTCTTC
TRBV28	12	many	TRBJ1-6	TRBD1	CASSLDRLPLHF	TGTGCCAGCAGCCTGGACAGGTTACCCCTCCACTTT
TRBV20-1	13	many	TRBJ1-6	NA	CSASLGHNSPLHF	TGCAGTGCTAGTCTCGGTCATAATTCACCCCTCCACTTT
TRBV6-2/TRBV6-3	13	many	TRBJ2-5	NA	CASTTWLQETQYF	TGTGCCAGCACCACCTGGTTACAAGAGACCCAGTACTTC
TRBV5-1	16	many	TRBJ2-3	NA	CASSLGLGVSTDTQYF	TGCGCCAGCAGCTTGGGGTTAGGCGTTAGCACAGATACGCAGTATTTT
TRBV19	13	many	TRBJ1-4	NA	CASSISGNEKLFF	TGTGCCAGTAGTATATCGGGGAATGAAAAACTGTTTTTT
TRBV3-1	19	NA	TRBJ2-7	TRBD2	CASRGGTSGRATSSYEQYF	TGTGCCAGCAGGGGGGGGACTAGCGGAAGAGCAACTTCCTCCTACGAGCAGTACTTC
TRBV11-2	15	NA	TRBJ2-7	NA	CASSLPEYGFPEQYF	TGTGCCAGCAGCCTACCGGAGTACGGTTTTCCCGAGCAGTACTTC
TRBV7-3	13	many	TRBJ2-3	NA	CASSSGTTDTQYF	TGTGCCAGCAGCTCCGGGACCACAGATACGCAGTATTTT
TRBV7-9	14	many	TRBJ2-7	NA	CASSSLGRLTEQYF	TGTGCCAGCAGCTCCCTCGGACGTCTTACCGAGCAGTACTTC
TRBV7-2	14	many	TRBJ2-5	NA	CASSLPPGLETQYF	TGTGCCAGCAGCTTACCCCCAGGGCTAGAGACCCAGTACTTC
TRBV11-3	23	many	TRBJ2-1	NA	CASSFKIPHRCLSTVRLDNEQFF	TGTGCCAGCAGCTTCAAAATCCCCCACCGTTGTCTGTCAACAGTAAGGTTAGACAATGAGCAGTTCTTC
TRBV6-6	18	many	TRBJ2-1	TRBD2	CASRPLPRGGFTDNEQFF	TGTGCCAGCAGGCCCCTACCCCGGGGGGGCTTTACCGACAATGAGCAGTTCTTC
TRBV18	12	many	TRBJ2-7	NA	CASSPLRDEQYF	TGTGCCAGCTCACCCCTCAGGGACGAGCAGTACTTC
TRBV5-5	14	many	TRBJ1-5	NA	CASSLQGRNQPQHF	TGTGCCAGCAGCCTACAGGGCCGCAATCAGCCCCAGCATTTT
TRBV20-1	14	few	TRBJ1-5	NA	CSASPPGRSQPQHF	TGCAGTGCTAGCCCCCCGGGTCGGAGTCAGCCCCAGCATTTT
TRBV11-1	15	many	TRBJ2-3	NA	CASSPLYRGGDTQYF	TGTGCCAGCAGCCCCCTGTACAGGGGAGGAGATACGCAGTATTTT
TRBV27	14	many	TRBJ2-7	TRBD2	CASSLSTSRYEQYF	TGTGCCAGCAGTTTATCGACTAGCAGATACGAGCAGTACTTC
TRBV28	15	NA	TRBJ2-7	TRBD1	CASSPPGQGKWEQYF	TGTGCCAGCAGCCCCCCGGGACAGGGGAAGTGGGAGCAGTACTTC
TRBV28	14	few	TRBJ2-1	NA	CASSPLLGRSGQFF	TGTGCCAGCAGTCCGCTTCTCGGACGCTCAGGGCAGTTCTTC
TRBV28	16	many	TRBJ1-2	TRBD1	CASSTTGGRGNYGYTF	TGTGCCAGCAGTACGACCGGAGGCAGGGGGAACTATGGCTACACCTTC